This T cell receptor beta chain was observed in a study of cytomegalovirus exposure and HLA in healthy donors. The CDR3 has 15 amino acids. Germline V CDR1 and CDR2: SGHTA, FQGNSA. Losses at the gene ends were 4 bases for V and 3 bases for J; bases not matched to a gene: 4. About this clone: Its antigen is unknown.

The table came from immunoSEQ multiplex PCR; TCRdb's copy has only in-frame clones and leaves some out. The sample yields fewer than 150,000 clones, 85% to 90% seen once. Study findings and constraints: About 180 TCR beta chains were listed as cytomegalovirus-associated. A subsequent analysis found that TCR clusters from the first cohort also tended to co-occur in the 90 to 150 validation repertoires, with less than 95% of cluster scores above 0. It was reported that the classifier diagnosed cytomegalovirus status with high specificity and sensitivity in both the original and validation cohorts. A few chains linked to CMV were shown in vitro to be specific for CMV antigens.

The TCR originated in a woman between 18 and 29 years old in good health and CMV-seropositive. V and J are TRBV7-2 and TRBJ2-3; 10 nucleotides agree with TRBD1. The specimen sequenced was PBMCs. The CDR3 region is CASSWTGGRTDTQYF. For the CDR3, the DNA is TGTGCCAGCAGCTGGACAGGGGGAAGGACAGATACGCAGTATTTT. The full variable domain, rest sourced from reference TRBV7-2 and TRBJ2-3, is GAGVSQSPSNKVTEKGKDVELRCDPISGHTALYWYRQSLGQGLEFLIYFQGNSAPDKSGLPSDRFSAERTGGSVSTLTIQRTQQEDSAVYLCASSWTGGRTDTQYFGPGTRLTVL.